This passage covers 28 T cell receptor beta chains from one sample sequenced in a study of shared clonotypes between healthy human individuals. The assay was immunoSEQ multiplex PCR, and TCRdb's table has in-frame clones only and misses some. The sample yields over 2 million clones, 85% to 95% seen once. Sequencing was done on a sample of naive CD4+ T cells sorted from blood. Documented subset: CD45RA+ positively selected. These receptors came from a man aged 18 to 30 in good health.

The chain is built from TRBV7-2 and TRBJ2-1; 7 bases line up with TRBD2. Germline CDR1 is SGHTA and CDR2 is FQGNSA. The CDR3 covers 16 residues. V lost 5 bases to trimming and J lost 1 base; unmatched junction nucleotides: 8. In nucleotides, the CDR3 is TGTGCCAGCAGCCAAAACGGACTAGTTTCCTACAATGAGCAGTTCTTC. This gives the protein CASSQNGLVSYNEQFF. Combining the CDR3 with reference TRBV7-2 and TRBJ2-1 gives the whole variable domain GAGVSQSPSNKVTEKGKDVELRCDPISGHTALYWYRQSLGQGLEFLIYFQGNSAPDKSGLPSDRFSAERTGGSVSTLTIQRTQQEDSAVYLCASSQNGLVSYNEQFFGPGTRLTVL.

The chain uses TRBV6-1 and TRBJ2-3; D is uncertain. Looked up from germline, CDR1 is MNHNS and CDR2 is SASEGT. The CDR3 sequence is 14 residues long. Trimming cost V 2 bases and J 1 base, with 7 bases left between them. DNA for the CDR3: TGTGCCAGCAGTGAAAGGGCAGGCACAGATACGCAGTATTTT. This codes for CASSERAGTDTQYF.

CDR3 amino acids: CASSLSYTGGSYEQYF. In DNA form, the CDR3 reads TGTGCCAGCAGTTTATCTTATACGGGGGGCTCCTACGAGCAGTACTTC. The chain uses TRBV27 and TRBJ2-7; 7 nucleotides match TRBD2. CDR3 length: 16 amino acids. V shed 0 bases and J 0 bases; nucleotides not matched to a gene: 5. CDR1 MNHEY and CDR2 SMNVEV come from the germline V gene (reference sequence).

The V gene is TRBV6-5, the J gene TRBJ2-7, with D possibly TRBD2 on 6 matching bases. Per the germline V gene, CDR1 is MNHEY and CDR2 is SVGAGI. The CDR3 is 14 amino acids. V shed 8 bases and J shed 2 bases, with 16 bases lying between them. The CDR3 is CASSNGGATYEQYF. CDR3 DNA sequence: TGTGCCAGCTCTAACGGCGGGGCGACCTACGAGCAGTACTTC.

This rearrangement joins TRBV5-6 to TRBJ1-4, with D uncertain. Germline loops: CDR1 SGHDT, CDR2 YYEEEE. The CDR3 contains 17 residues. Trimming took 0 bases from V and 5 from J, leaving 17 bases between them. The CDR3 nucleotides read TGTGCCAGCAGCTTGGGGCCGTACGGAGCATCGAATGAAAAACTGTTTTTT. It is translated as CASSLGPYGASNEKLFF. The whole variable domain, remainder taken from reference TRBV5-6 and TRBJ1-4, is DAGVTQSPTHLIKTRGQQVTLRCSPKSGHDTVSWYQQALGQGPQFIFQYYEEEERQRGNFPDRFSGHQFPNYSSELNVNALLLGDSALYLCASSLGPYGASNEKLFFGSGTQLSVL.

The chain combines TRBV29-1 with TRBJ2-1, with TRBD1 identical over 7 bases. Germline V gene sequence: CDR1 SQVTM, CDR2 ANQGSEA. Trimming took 8 bases from V and 5 from J; bases not matched to a gene: 9. This CDR3 has 13 residues. The CDR3 loop reads CSSGTATNNEQFF. CDR3 bases: TGCAGCTCGGGGACAGCTACTAACAATGAGCAGTTCTTC.

The chain links TRBV4-3 to TRBJ2-5; D remains ambiguous. Trimming pared 11 bases from V and 5 bases from J, leaving 9 bases between. CDR3 length equals 10 residues. Germline lookup yields CDR1 LGHNA and CDR2 YSLEER. The CDR3 DNA is TGCGCCCTAGGGCGTGAGACCCAGTACTTC. Encoded protein: CALGRETQYF.

This sequence joins TRBV5-1 and TRBJ2-5, with 15 bases matching TRBD2. The junction had 7 bases not matched to a gene; V was cut back by 3 bases and J by 4 bases. This CDR3 has 17 amino acids. CDR1 and CDR2 (germline): SGHRS, YFSETQ. The DNA for the CDR3 is TGCGCCAGCAGCTGGAGGACTAGCGGGGGGGCCCTAGAGACCCAGTACTTC. Translating gives CASSWRTSGGALETQYF.

The chain employs TRBV5-5 and TRBJ2-7; TRBD1 matches at 7 bases. The V segment lost 5 bases and the J segment 3 bases; nucleotides outside the gene matches: 8. Germline V CDR1 and CDR2: SGHKS, YYEKEE (reference sequence). The CDR3 covers 14 residues. The CDR3 sequence is CASRKLGQRYEQYF. CDR3 nucleotides: TGTGCCAGCAGGAAGTTGGGACAGCGCTACGAGCAGTACTTC. Based on the CDR3 plus reference TRBV5-5 and TRBJ2-7, the full variable domain is DAGVTQSPTHLIKTRGQQVTLRCSPISGHKSVSWYQQVLGQGPQFIFQYYEKEERGRGNFPDRFSARQFPNYSSELNVNALLLGDSALYLCASRKLGQRYEQYFGPGTRLTVT.

This sequence joins TRBV4-3 and TRBJ1-2; 7 bases are shared with TRBD1. The J segment lost 5 bases and the V segment lost 0 bases, leaving 6 bases of the junction unmatched. The CDR3 loop spans 15 amino acids. In germline, CDR1 is LGHNA, CDR2 YSLEER. The CDR3 DNA is TGCGCCAGCAGCCAAGAGGAAGGGGGCTGGTATGGCTACACCTTC. Encoded protein: CASSQEEGGWYGYTF.

The chain joins TRBV7-2 to TRBJ1-4; weak D call: TRBD1 (5 bases). Trimming stripped 4 bases from V and 4 bases from J, with 19 bases between. The CDR3 runs to 17 residues. Germline values: CDR1 SGHTA, CDR2 FQGNSA. Here the CDR3 DNA reads TGTGCCAGCAGCTCCCAATGGGGGAGGGAAAATAATGAAAAACTGTTTTTT. It is translated as CASSSQWGRENNEKLFF.

The chain couples TRBV2 to TRBJ1-1; 8 positions match TRBD1. The CDR3 has 13 amino acids. With 3 bases clipped from V and 5 bases from J, the junction kept 2 bases outside the gene matches. Germline lookup yields CDR1 SNHLY and CDR2 FYNNEI. The CDR3 nucleotides read TGTGCCAGCAGTGACAACAGGGGGACTGAAGCTTTCTTT. Translation: CASSDNRGTEAFF.

This clone was found once. The chain has TRBV9 and TRBJ1-3, with 7 bases identical to TRBD1. Germline V gives CDR1 SGDLS, CDR2 YYNGEE. The CDR3 has 18 residues. With 0 bases clipped from V and 0 bases from J, the junction kept 9 bases outside the gene matches. CDR3 nucleotides: TGTGCCAGCAGCGTAGCCCCCCCGGGACAGTACTCTGGAAACACCATATATTTT. The encoded protein is CASSVAPPGQYSGNTIYF.

The chain recombines TRBV6-1 with TRBJ2-7; TRBD1 matches 7 bases. The ends lost 6 bases at V and 3 bases at J; junction bases unmatched: 5. Germline V CDR1 and CDR2: MNHNS, SASEGT. The CDR3 sequence is 13 residues long. CDR3 region: CASSRQGFYEQYF. In DNA form, the CDR3 reads TGTGCCAGCAGCCGACAGGGATTCTACGAGCAGTACTTC.

J is TRBJ1-2 and V is TRBV7-9; maybe TRBD1 (6 bases). Germline loops: CDR1 SEHNR, CDR2 FQNEAQ (reference sequence). V gave up 1 base and J gave up 6 bases, with 15 bases separating them. The CDR3 extends over 15 amino acids. The DNA for the CDR3 is TGTGCCAGCAGCTTAGGGGCGGCAGGGGATAATGGCTACACCTTC. Translating gives CASSLGAAGDNGYTF.

The rearrangement links TRBV28 to TRBJ2-7, with D perhaps given as TRBD1 or TRBD2 (5 bases each). The V gene's germline CDR1 is MDHEN and CDR2 SYDVKM. V gave up 3 bases and J gave up 2 bases, with 8 bases separating them. CDR3 length: 13 amino acids. The CDR3 DNA follows: TGTGCCAGCAGTTTTAAGGGACCCTACGAGCAGTACTTC. Translated, it gives CASSFKGPYEQYF.

J is TRBJ2-7 and V is TRBV7-2; no clear D. Germline V gives CDR1 SGHTA, CDR2 FQGNSA. The CDR3 is 13 amino acids. The ends were cut back, 5 bases at V and 0 bases at J, with 8 bases in the middle. CDR3 sequence: CASSASGSYEQYF. The CDR3 nucleotides are TGTGCCAGCAGCGCCTCAGGCTCCTACGAGCAGTACTTC.

The gene calls are TRBV15 and TRBJ2-3; D call uncertain. Trimming pared 0 bases from V and 4 bases from J, leaving 8 bases between. Per the germline V gene, CDR1 is LNHNV and CDR2 is YYDKDF (reference sequence). The CDR3 contains 14 residues. CDR3 nucleotide sequence: TGTGCCACCAGCAGAGAAGCCTTGGCAGATACGCAGTATTTT. It translates to CATSREALADTQYF.

Worth noting for this clone: Mismatch with germline at one junction end may stem from a read error. The rearrangement uses TRBV7-7 and TRBJ2-7; D assignment may be TRBD1 or TRBD2 (7 bases each). CDR1 is SSHAT, CDR2 FNYEAQ, per germline (reference sequence). CDR3 length: 15 residues. CDR3 nucleotide sequence: TGTGCTAGCACCACAGGGGAGGGCGGGTCCTACGAGCAGTACTTC. The encoded protein is CASTTGEGGSYEQYF. The whole variable domain, remainder taken from reference TRBV7-7 and TRBJ2-7, is GAGVSQSPRYKVTKRGQDVTLRCDPISSHATLYWYQQALGQGPEFLTYFNYEAQPDKSGLPSDRFSAERPEGSISTLTIQRTEQRDSAMYRCASTTGEGGSYEQYFGPGTRLTVT.

J is TRBJ1-2 and V is TRBV19, with D possibly being TRBD1 (5 bases). V lost 7 bases and J 0 bases, leaving 9 bases between the germline ends. Germline CDR1 LNHDA, CDR2 SQIVND (reference sequence). The CDR3 has 13 residues. The CDR3 bases are TGTGCCAGTACCTCGACAGCTAACTATGGCTACACCTTC. This translates into CASTSTANYGYTF.

This chain joins TRBV7-9 and TRBJ1-2; D is undetermined. With 1 base removed from V and 2 bases from J, the gap between germline ends came to 8 bases. The CDR3 extends over 14 amino acids. From germline, CDR1 is SEHNR and CDR2 FQNEAQ (reference sequence). CDR3 coding DNA: TGTGCCAGCAGCTTAGATGGGCGGAACTATGGCTACACCTTC. As protein: CASSLDGRNYGYTF. The full variable domain, rest sourced from reference TRBV7-9 and TRBJ1-2, is DTGVSQNPRHKITKRGQNVTFRCDPISEHNRLYWYRQTLGQGPEFLTYFQNEAQLEKSRLLSDRFSAERPKGSFSTLEIQRTEQGDSAMYLCASSLDGRNYGYTFGSGTRLTVV.

Regarding this clone: Other nucleotide sequences in the sample specify the same CDR3. The J gene is TRBJ2-7, the V gene TRBV10-1; D might be TRBD1 or TRBD2, each matching 5 bases. The CDR3 runs to 14 residues. The V gene lost 0 bases and the J gene lost 0 bases, with 6 bases spanning the gap. CDR1 and CDR2 (germline): WNHNN, SYGVQD (reference sequence). Here the CDR3 DNA reads TGCGCCAGCAGTGAGTCGGGGGTCTCCTACGAGCAGTACTTC. Its translation is CASSESGVSYEQYF.

The chain has TRBV21-1 and TRBJ1-4; the table's D call, TRBD1, was not checked against the DNA. TRBV21-1 is recorded as a pseudogene. The CDR3 covers 16 residues. Here the CDR3 DNA reads TGTGCCTTACATGGACAGGGGGTATCAACTAATGAAAAACTGTTTTTT. Amino acids: CALHGQGVSTNEKLFF.

In nucleotides, the CDR3 is TGTGCCAGCAGTTTTGCCCAGGGTAATTCACCCCTCCACTTT. The encoded protein is CASSFAQGNSPLHF. This rearrangement joins TRBV28 to TRBJ1-6; tentative D call: TRBD1 (5 bases). The CDR3 totals 14 residues. CDR1 and CDR2 from the germline V gene are MDHEN and SYDVKM. V was shortened by 3 bases and J by 6 bases, with 9 bases between the two germline ends.

This rearrangement joins TRBV7-2 to TRBJ1-1, with D possibly being TRBD1 (6 bases). CDR3 length: 13 amino acids. V was shortened by 5 bases and J by 5 bases, with 12 bases between the two germline ends. Germline CDR1 reads SGHTA; CDR2 reads FQGNSA. The CDR3 DNA reads as TGTGCCAGCAGCGAAACAGGGTGGACTGAAGCTTTCTTT. This codes for CASSETGWTEAFF.

As regards this clone: The sample has other DNA sequences that encode this CDR3 too. The chain combines TRBV27 with TRBJ2-6; D unresolved. The CDR3 extends over 15 amino acids. V shed 4 bases and J shed 0 bases, with 7 bases lying between them. CDR1 MNHEY and CDR2 SMNVEV come from the germline V gene (reference sequence). The chain's CDR3 is CASSSLGSGANVLTF. The CDR3 bases are TGTGCCAGCAGTTCCTTGGGCTCTGGGGCCAACGTCCTGACTTTC. Filled out from reference TRBV27 and TRBJ2-6, the complete variable domain reads EAQVTQNPRYLITVTGKKLTVTCSQNMNHEYMSWYRQDPGLGLRQIYYSMNVEVTDKGDVPEGYKVSRKEKRNFPLILESPSPNQTSLYFCASSSLGSGANVLTFGAGSRLTVL.

This rearrangement joins TRBV11-3 to TRBJ2-1; 9 nucleotides match TRBD2. Trimming cost V 3 bases and J 2 bases; bases outside gene matches: 5. This CDR3 comprises 16 residues. From germline, CDR1 is SGHNT and CDR2 YENEEA. The CDR3 DNA reads TGTGCCAGCAGCTTGGGGGCGGGAGGGACCTACAATGAGCAGTTCTTC. Amino acids: CASSLGAGGTYNEQFF.

This clone was found once. The rearrangement uses TRBV5-1 and TRBJ2-7, with D possibly matching TRBD1 (6 bases). Germline CDR1 SGHRS, CDR2 YFSETQ. Trimming removed 4 bases at V and 6 bases at J, with 17 bases between. The CDR3 sequence is 14 residues long. CDR3 amino acids: CASSNGQPGSEQYF. For the CDR3, the DNA is TGCGCCAGCAGCAACGGACAGCCAGGGAGCGAGCAGTACTTC.